Below, 19 T cell receptor beta chains from the same sample are listed, as sequenced in a study of response to subunit inactivated influenza vaccine. One entry per CDR3 protein results from TCRdb running MiXCR on the RT-PCR reads. The data hold 560,000 or so distinct CDR3 sequences, with under 9% observed a single time. The sample was PBMCs from blood, taken approximately 25 months after vaccination. These receptors all stem from a man aged 45 to 70 who received an inactivated influenza vaccine.

This clonotype occurred a few times. The chain recombines TRBV20-1 with TRBJ2-7; maybe TRBD2 (5 bases). V was trimmed by 5 bases and J by 1 base, leaving 18 bases between them. The CDR3 extends over 15 amino acids. CDR1 and CDR2 (germline): DFQATT, SNEGSKA (reference sequence). CDR3 region: CSADPKADGSYEQYF. Here the CDR3 DNA reads TGCAGTGCTGATCCTAAAGCGGACGGTTCCTACGAGCAGTACTTC.

This clonotype has a handful of counts. The J gene is TRBJ2-2, the V gene TRBV29-1, with TRBD1 as a possible D gene (6 bases). Germline loops: CDR1 SQVTM, CDR2 ANQGSEA. V lost 7 bases to trimming and J lost 2 bases, with 20 bases between them. The CDR3 has 16 residues. CDR3 nucleotides: TGCAGCGCCAGGGGTTCTAGTGGGGGCAACACCGGGGAGCTGTTTTTT. This codes for CSARGSSGGNTGELFF.

V and J are TRBV20-1 and TRBJ2-5; D is undetermined. CDR1 is DFQATT and CDR2 is SNEGSKA in the germline V gene (reference sequence). This CDR3 spans 10 amino acids. V lost 2 bases and J lost 5, with 3 bases in between. CDR3 protein: CSARWETQYF. The CDR3 DNA sequence: TGCAGTGCTAGATGGGAGACCCAGTACTTC.

This chain links TRBV29-1 with TRBJ1-1, with TRBD1 as a possible D gene (5 bases). The CDR3 is made up of 15 amino acids. V dropped 6 bases and J dropped 1 base, with 18 bases sitting between them. Germline loops: CDR1 SQVTM, CDR2 ANQGSEA. CDR3 residues: CSVASYRRGNTEAFF. DNA of the CDR3: TGCAGCGTGGCAAGTTACAGGCGCGGGAACACTGAAGCTTTCTTT.

This clonotype was counted ten times or more. This chain uses TRBV5-5 with TRBJ2-2; D unresolved. Germline-derived CDR1 and CDR2 are SGHKS and YYEKEE (reference sequence). The CDR3 has 14 amino acids. V was shortened by 5 bases and J by 8 bases, with 16 bases between the two germline ends. The CDR3 sequence: CASSAWLESGELFF. As DNA, the CDR3 is TGTGCCAGCAGTGCCTGGTTGGAATCGGGGGAGCTGTTTTTT.

The V and J genes are TRBV6-2 or TRBV6-3 and TRBJ1-1; 7 nucleotides agree with TRBD1. The CDR3 runs to 14 residues. Germline V lookup: CDR1 MNHEY, CDR2 SVGEGT. V lost 5 bases and J lost 5; bases outside the gene matches: 8. Here the CDR3 reads CASSGPDRSTEAFF. The CDR3, as DNA: TGTGCCAGCAGTGGGCCGGACAGGTCTACTGAAGCTTTCTTT.

The sample holds a few counts of this clonotype. CDR3 in amino acids: CASSPQTGSETQYF. Written as DNA, the CDR3 is TGTGCCAGCTCACCACAGACAGGTTCCGAGACCCAGTACTTC. The chain combines TRBV18 with TRBJ2-5, with D possibly being TRBD1 (6 bases). The CDR3 has 14 residues. Germline CDR1 and CDR2: KGHSH and LQKENI. V dropped 1 base and J dropped 5 bases, with 11 bases sitting between them.

This clonotype was seen more than once but under ten times. The chain links TRBV4-1 to TRBJ1-2; D gene unclear. Germline V gene sequence: CDR1 MGHRA, CDR2 YSYEKL. The V end was cut by 0 bases, the J end by 5 bases, with 10 bases between. The CDR3 extends over 14 amino acids. The CDR3 region is CASSQDVGGYGYTF. For the CDR3, the DNA is TGCGCCAGCAGCCAAGATGTGGGAGGGTATGGCTACACCTTC.

The V and J genes are TRBV15 and TRBJ1-4; a weak D match, TRBD1 (6 bases). Per the germline V gene, CDR1 is LNHNV and CDR2 is YYDKDF (reference sequence). V was trimmed by 2 bases and J by 5 bases, leaving 6 bases between them. The CDR3 has 13 amino acids. Here the CDR3 DNA reads TGTGCCACCAGCAGACAGGGGAATGAAAAACTGTTTTTT. Protein product: CATSRQGNEKLFF. Based on the CDR3 plus reference TRBV15 and TRBJ1-4, the full variable domain is DAMVIQNPRYQVTQFGKPVTLSCSQTLNHNVMYWYQQKSSQAPKLLFHYYDKDFNNEADTPDNFQSRRPNTSFCFLDIRSPGLGDTAMYLCATSRQGNEKLFFGSGTQLSVL.

This clonotype came up a few times. The rearrangement links TRBV7-2 to TRBJ2-1; D is unresolved. Looked up from germline, CDR1 is SGHTA and CDR2 is FQGNSA. The V gene lost 3 bases and the J gene lost 6 bases, with 15 bases spanning the gap. The CDR3 extends over 15 amino acids. In DNA, the CDR3 is TGTGCCAGCAGCTTTGCTCCCACCCGCTCCAATGAGCAGTTCTTC. Residues: CASSFAPTRSNEQFF.

The chain joins TRBV11-1 to TRBJ1-4, with D perhaps TRBD1 (5 bases). V was pared by 3 bases and J by 8 bases, with 19 bases between. The CDR3 is made up of 16 amino acids. Germline V gene lookup returns CDR1 SGHAT and CDR2 FQDESV (reference sequence). The CDR3 protein is CASSLGPGVSWEKLFF. The CDR3 DNA reads TGTGCCAGCAGCTTGGGACCCGGCGTTTCCTGGGAAAAACTGTTTTTT.

This chain joins TRBV28 and TRBJ2-7; 9 bases are a match to TRBD1. There are 17 residues in the CDR3. Germline CDR1 reads MDHEN; CDR2 reads SYDVKM. After removal of 6 bases from V and 5 bases from J, the junction contained 17 bases not matched to a gene. CDR3 in DNA: TGTGCCAGCAGCTTGATAGGGGCCGGGACAGGGCGTAACGAGCAGTACTTC. It encodes CASSLIGAGTGRNEQYF.

This clonotype has only a few counts. The CDR3 DNA follows: TGTGCCAGCAGCCGGACAGGTGTCTACGAGCAGTACTTC. Protein product: CASSRTGVYEQYF. The J gene is TRBJ2-7, the V gene TRBV7-2, with TRBD1 matching over 7 bases. Losses at the gene ends were 5 bases for V and 3 bases for J; bases not matched to a gene: 4. There are 13 residues in the CDR3. Per the germline V gene, CDR1 is SGHTA and CDR2 is FQGNSA.

In its sample, this clonotype was seen a few times. The rearrangement uses TRBV4-3 and TRBJ1-2; TRBD1 matches at 7 bases. The CDR3 is made up of 13 amino acids. Losses at the gene ends were 3 bases for V and 8 bases for J; bases not matched to a gene: 6. CDR1 is LGHNA and CDR2 is YSLEER in the germline V gene. CDR3 nucleotide sequence: TGCGCCAGCAGCCATACAGGGGTGGGGGGCTACACCTTC. This codes for CASSHTGVGGYTF.

This clonotype turned up a few times. J is TRBJ1-2 and V is TRBV12-3 or TRBV12-4; TRBD1 agrees at 7 bases. The CDR3 totals 19 residues. Germline trimming cut 6 bases from V and 2 bases from J; bases unmatched to any gene: 21. CDR3 sequence: CASSSLPTGTDGKNYGYTF. The CDR3 region has the DNA TGTGCCAGCAGCTCCTTACCCACCGGGACAGACGGTAAAAACTATGGCTACACCTTC.

This clonotype was observed many times. V and J are TRBV2 and TRBJ1-5, with a weak D call TRBD1 (5 bases). Trimming took off 3 bases at V and 7 bases at J, with 13 bases between the two ends. The CDR3 is made up of 14 amino acids. In germline, CDR1 is SNHLY, CDR2 FYNNEI. The CDR3 DNA follows: TGTGCCAGCAGTGAGGGGGGTATCTGGCAGCCCCAGCATTTT. This sequence encodes CASSEGGIWQPQHF.

The table lists this clonotype with a few counts. The rearrangement uses TRBV6-2 or TRBV6-3 and TRBJ1-2; 7 bases are shared with TRBD1. CDR1 is MNHEY, CDR2 SVGEGT, per germline. CDR3 length: 12 residues. With 5 bases clipped from V and 7 bases from J, the junction kept 4 bases outside the gene matches. The CDR3 region is CASSRDSSGYTF. The CDR3 nucleotides are TGTGCCAGCAGTCGGGACAGCTCTGGCTACACCTTC.

Turning to this clonotype: Because the CDR3 is missing its conserved closing phenylalanine or tryptophan, this is likely a read error. The chain links TRBV20-1 to TRBJ1-4; maybe TRBD1 (6 bases). The CDR3 is 13 amino acids. Germline loops: CDR1 DFQATT, CDR2 SNEGSKA (reference sequence). V was shortened by 3 bases and J by 8 bases, with 13 bases between the two germline ends. CDR3 sequence: CSASKGGDEKLFL. The CDR3, as DNA: TGCAGTGCTAGTAAGGGGGGCGACGAAAAACTGTTTCTT.

This clonotype was seen only a few times. The gene calls are TRBV5-5 and TRBJ2-7, with 11 positions matching TRBD1. V was pared by 4 bases and J by 6 bases, with 15 bases of the junction left unmatched. Germline CDR1 and CDR2: SGHKS and YYEKEE (reference sequence). This CDR3 is 17 amino acids long. DNA of the CDR3: TGTGCCAGCAGCCGGCTAGGGGGACAGGGGGACTGGTTCGAGCAGTACTTC. Translated: CASSRLGGQGDWFEQYF.